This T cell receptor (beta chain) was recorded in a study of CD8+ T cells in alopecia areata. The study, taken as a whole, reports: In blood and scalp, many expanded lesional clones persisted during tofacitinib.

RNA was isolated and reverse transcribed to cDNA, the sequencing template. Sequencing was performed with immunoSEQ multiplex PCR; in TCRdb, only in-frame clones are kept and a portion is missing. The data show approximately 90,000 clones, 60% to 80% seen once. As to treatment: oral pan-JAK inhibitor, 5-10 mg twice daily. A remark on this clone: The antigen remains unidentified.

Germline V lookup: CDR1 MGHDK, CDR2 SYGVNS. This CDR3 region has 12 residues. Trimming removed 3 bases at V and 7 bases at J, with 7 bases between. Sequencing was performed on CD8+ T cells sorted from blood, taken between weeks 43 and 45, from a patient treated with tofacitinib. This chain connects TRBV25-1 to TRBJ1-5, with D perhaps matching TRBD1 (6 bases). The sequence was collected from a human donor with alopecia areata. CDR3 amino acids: CASSEGQQPQHF. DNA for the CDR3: TGTGCCAGCAGTGAGGGACAACAGCCCCAGCATTTT.